This TCR beta chain originates from a study of blood T cell repertoires in COVID-19. In the original analysis: Estimation of nucleated cell counts relied on the amplification of reference gene primers. Generated by immunoSEQ multiplex PCR, the TCRdb table keeps only in-frame clones and is missing some. The V and J calls and clone size were taken over from that table, and D and trimming were inferred from the DNA. The repertoire holds roughly 280,000 clones, roughly 88% seen once, with roughly 9.6% in the top ten. Sequencing used peripheral blood. This TCR was sampled from a woman aged 70-85 years with acute or convalescent COVID-19.

CDR3 sequence: CASSAYWTGELFF. For the CDR3, the DNA is TGCGCCAGCAGTGCCTACTGGACCGGGGAGCTGTTTTTT. V gene TRBV10-1 combines with J gene TRBJ2-2, with D hard to call. This CDR3 contains 13 residues. Trimming pared 4 bases from V and 5 bases from J, leaving 8 bases between. Germline-derived CDR1 and CDR2 are WNHNN and SYGVQD (reference sequence).